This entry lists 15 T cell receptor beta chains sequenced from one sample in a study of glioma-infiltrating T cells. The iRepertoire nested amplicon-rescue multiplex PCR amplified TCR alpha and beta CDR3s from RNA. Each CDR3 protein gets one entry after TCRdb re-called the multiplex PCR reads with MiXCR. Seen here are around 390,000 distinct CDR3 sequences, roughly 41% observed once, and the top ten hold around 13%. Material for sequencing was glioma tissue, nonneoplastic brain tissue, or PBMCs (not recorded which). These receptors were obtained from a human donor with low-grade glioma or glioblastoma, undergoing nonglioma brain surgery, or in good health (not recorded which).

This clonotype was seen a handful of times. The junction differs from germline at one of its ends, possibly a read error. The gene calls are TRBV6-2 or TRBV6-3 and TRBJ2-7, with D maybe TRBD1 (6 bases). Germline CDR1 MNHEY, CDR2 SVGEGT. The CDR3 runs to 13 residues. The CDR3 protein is CVSSRTGSYEQYF. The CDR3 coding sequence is TGTGTCAGCAGTAGAACAGGGTCCTACGAGCAGTACTTC.

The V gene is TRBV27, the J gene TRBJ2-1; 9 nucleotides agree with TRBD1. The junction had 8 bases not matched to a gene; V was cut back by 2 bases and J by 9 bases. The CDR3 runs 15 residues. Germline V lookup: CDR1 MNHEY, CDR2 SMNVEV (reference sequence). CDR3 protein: CASSLPGQGVIEQFF. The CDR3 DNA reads TGTGCCAGCAGTTTACCGGGACAGGGTGTTATTGAGCAGTTCTTC.

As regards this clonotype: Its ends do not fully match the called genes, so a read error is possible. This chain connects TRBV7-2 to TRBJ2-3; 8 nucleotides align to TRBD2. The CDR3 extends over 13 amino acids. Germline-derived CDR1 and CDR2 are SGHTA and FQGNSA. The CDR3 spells CASSPGGGDTQYF. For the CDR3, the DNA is TGCGCCAGCAGCCCGGGGGGGGGGGATACGCAGTATTTT.

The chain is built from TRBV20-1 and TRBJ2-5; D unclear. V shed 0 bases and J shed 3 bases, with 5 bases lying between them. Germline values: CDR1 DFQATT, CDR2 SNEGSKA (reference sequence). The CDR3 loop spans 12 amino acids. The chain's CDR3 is CSARDRKETQYF. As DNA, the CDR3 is TGCAGTGCTAGAGACAGGAAAGAGACCCAGTACTTC.

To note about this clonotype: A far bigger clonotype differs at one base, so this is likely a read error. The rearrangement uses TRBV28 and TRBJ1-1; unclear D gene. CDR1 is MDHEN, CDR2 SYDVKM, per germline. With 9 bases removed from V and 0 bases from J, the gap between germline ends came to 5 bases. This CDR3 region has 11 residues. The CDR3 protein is CARSLNTEAFF. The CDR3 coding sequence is TGTGCCAGGAGTCTGAACACTGAAGCTTTCTTT.

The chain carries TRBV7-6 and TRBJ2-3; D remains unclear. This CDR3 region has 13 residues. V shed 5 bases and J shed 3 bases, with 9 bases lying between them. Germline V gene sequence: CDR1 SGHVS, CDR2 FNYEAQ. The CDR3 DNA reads TGTGCCAGCAGCCCGCTGGGGACAGATACGCAGTATTTT. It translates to CASSPLGTDTQYF.

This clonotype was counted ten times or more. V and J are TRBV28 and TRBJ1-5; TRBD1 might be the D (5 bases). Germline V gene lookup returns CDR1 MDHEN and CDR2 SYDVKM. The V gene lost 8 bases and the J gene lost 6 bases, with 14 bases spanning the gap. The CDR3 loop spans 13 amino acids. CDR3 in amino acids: CASLGRGFQPQHF. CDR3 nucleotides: TGTGCCAGCCTTGGACGGGGGTTTCAGCCCCAGCATTTT.

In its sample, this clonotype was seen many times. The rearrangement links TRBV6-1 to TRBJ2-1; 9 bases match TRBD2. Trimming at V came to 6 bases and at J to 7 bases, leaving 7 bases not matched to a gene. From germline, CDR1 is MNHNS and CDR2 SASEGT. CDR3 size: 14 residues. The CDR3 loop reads CASRLAGVGNEQFF. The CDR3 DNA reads TGTGCCAGCAGATTAGCGGGAGTAGGAAATGAGCAGTTCTTC.

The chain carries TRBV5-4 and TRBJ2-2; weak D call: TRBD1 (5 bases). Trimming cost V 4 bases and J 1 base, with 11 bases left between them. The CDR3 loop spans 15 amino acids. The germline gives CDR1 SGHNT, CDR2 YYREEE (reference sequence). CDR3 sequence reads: CASSLGTGNTGELFF. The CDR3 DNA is TGTGCCAGCAGCCTTGGAACAGGGAACACCGGGGAGCTGTTTTTT. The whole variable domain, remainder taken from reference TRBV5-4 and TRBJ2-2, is ETGVTQSPTHLIKTRGQQVTLRCSSQSGHNTVSWYQQALGQGPQFIFQYYREEENGRGNFPPRFSGLQFPNYSSELNVNALELDDSALYLCASSLGTGNTGELFFGEGSRLTVL.

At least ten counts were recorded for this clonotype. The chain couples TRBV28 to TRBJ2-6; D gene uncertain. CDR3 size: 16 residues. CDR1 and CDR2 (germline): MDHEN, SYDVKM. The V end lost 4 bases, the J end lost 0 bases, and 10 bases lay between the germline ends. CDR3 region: CASSSTAGSGANVLTF. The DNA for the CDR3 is TGTGCCAGCAGTTCAACAGCAGGCTCTGGGGCCAACGTCCTGACTTTC. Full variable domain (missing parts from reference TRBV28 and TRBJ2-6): DVKVTQSSRYLVKRTGEKVFLECVQDMDHENMFWYRQDPGLGLRLIYFSYDVKMKEKGDIPEGYSVSREKKERFSLILESASTNQTSMYLCASSSTAGSGANVLTFGAGSRLTVL.

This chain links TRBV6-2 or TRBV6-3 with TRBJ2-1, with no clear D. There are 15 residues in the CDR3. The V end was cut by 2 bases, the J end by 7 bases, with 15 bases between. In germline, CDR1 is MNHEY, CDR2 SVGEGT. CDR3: CASSYIGPEVNEQFF. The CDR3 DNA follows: TGTGCCAGCAGTTACATAGGGCCCGAGGTAAATGAGCAGTTCTTC.

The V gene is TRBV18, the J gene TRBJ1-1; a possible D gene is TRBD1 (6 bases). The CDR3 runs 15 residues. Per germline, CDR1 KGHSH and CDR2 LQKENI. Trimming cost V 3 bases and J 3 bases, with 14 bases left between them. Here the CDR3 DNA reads TGTGCCAGCTCACCCGCAGGGGCCTCGTACACTGAAGCTTTCTTT. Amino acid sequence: CASSPAGASYTEAFF.

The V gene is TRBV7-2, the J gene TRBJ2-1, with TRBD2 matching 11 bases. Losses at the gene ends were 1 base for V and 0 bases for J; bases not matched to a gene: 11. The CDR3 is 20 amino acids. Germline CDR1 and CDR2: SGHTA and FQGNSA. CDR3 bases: TGTGCCAGCAGCTTAGGGGGGTCGCTAGCGGGAGGAACCTCCTACAATGAGCAGTTCTTC. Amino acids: CASSLGGSLAGGTSYNEQFF.

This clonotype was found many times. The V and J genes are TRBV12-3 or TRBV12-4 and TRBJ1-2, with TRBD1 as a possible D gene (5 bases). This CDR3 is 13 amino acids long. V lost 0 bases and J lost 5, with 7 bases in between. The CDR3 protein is CASSLAQGYGYTF. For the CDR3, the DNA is TGTGCCAGCAGTTTAGCTCAGGGATATGGCTACACCTTC.

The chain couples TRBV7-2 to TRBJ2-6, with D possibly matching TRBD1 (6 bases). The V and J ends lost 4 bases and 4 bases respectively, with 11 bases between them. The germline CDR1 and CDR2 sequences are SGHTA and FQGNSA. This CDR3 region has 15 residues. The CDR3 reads CASSSRGPGANVLTF. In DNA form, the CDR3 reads TGTGCCAGCAGCTCCAGGGGTCCCGGGGCCAACGTCCTGACTTTC.